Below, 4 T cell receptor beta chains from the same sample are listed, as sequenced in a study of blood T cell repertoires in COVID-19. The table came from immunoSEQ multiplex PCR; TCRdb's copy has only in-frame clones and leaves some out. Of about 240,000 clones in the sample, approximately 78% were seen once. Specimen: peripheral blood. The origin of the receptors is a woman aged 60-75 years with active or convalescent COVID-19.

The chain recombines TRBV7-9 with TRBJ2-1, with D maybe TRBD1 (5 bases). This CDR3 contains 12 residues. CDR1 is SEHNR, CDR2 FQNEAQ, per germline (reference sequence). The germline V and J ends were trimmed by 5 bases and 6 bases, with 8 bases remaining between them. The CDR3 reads CASSPQGNEQFF. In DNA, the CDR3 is TGTGCCAGCAGCCCTCAGGGCAATGAGCAGTTCTTC. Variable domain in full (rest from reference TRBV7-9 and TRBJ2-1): DTGVSQNPRHKITKRGQNVTFRCDPISEHNRLYWYRQTLGQGPEFLTYFQNEAQLEKSRLLSDRFSAERPKGSFSTLEIQRTEQGDSAMYLCASSPQGNEQFFGPGTRLTVL.

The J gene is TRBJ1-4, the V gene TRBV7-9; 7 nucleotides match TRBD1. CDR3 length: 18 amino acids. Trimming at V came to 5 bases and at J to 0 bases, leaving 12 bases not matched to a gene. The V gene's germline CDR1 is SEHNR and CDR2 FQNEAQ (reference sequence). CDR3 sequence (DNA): TGTGCCAGCAGCCTAAGACAGGGAGCCTATGCAACTAATGAAAAACTGTTTTTT. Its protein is CASSLRQGAYATNEKLFF. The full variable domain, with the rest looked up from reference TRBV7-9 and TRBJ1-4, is DTGVSQNPRHKITKRGQNVTFRCDPISEHNRLYWYRQTLGQGPEFLTYFQNEAQLEKSRLLSDRFSAERPKGSFSTLEIQRTEQGDSAMYLCASSLRQGAYATNEKLFFGSGTQLSVL.

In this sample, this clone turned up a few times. CDR3 in amino acids: CASLRGDRDHEQYF. CDR3 bases: TGTGCCAGCCTCAGAGGGGACAGGGACCACGAGCAGTACTTC. The chain links TRBV6-6 to TRBJ2-7, with TRBD1 matching 9 bases. The CDR3 length is 14 residues. The trim removed 8 bases at V and 5 bases at J, leaving 10 bases unmatched. The germline gives CDR1 MNHNY, CDR2 SVGAGI (reference sequence).

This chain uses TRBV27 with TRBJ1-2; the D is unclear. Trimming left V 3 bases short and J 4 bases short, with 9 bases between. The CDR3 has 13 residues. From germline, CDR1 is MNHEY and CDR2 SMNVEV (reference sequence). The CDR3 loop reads CASSFGHLYGYTF. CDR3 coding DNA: TGTGCCAGCAGTTTTGGGCACCTCTATGGCTACACCTTC.